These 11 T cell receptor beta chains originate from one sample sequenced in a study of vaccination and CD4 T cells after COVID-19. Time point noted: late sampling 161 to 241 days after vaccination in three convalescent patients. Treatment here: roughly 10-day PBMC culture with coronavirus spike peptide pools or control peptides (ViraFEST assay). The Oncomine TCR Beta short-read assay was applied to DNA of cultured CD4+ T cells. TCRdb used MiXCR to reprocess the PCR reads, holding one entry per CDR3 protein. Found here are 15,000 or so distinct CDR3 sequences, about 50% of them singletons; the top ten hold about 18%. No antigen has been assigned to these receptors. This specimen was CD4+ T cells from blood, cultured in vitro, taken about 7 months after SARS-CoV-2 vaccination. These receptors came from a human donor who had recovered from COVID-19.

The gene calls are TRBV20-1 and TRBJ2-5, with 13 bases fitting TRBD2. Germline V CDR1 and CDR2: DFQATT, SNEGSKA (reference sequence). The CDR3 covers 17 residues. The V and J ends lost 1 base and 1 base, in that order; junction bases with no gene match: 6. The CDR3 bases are TGCAGTGCTAGAGGTGGACTAGCGGGAGCACCCCAAGAGACCCAGTACTTC. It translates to CSARGGLAGAPQETQYF.

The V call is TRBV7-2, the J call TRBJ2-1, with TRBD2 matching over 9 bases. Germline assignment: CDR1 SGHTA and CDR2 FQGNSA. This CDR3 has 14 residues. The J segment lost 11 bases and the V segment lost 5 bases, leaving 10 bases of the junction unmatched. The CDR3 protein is CASSPGIAGVKQFF. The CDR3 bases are TGTGCCAGCAGCCCCGGGATAGCGGGAGTTAAGCAGTTCTTC.

The CDR3 loop is CASRGRLLLYEQYF. Here the CDR3 DNA reads TGTGCCAGCAGGGGCCGACTATTACTCTACGAGCAGTACTTC. The rearrangement links TRBV2 to TRBJ2-7; TRBD2 is a possible D gene (5 bases). The CDR3 contains 14 residues. The germline V gene encodes CDR1 SNHLY and CDR2 FYNNEI. The V end lost 6 bases, the J end lost 3 bases, and 15 bases lay between the germline ends. The whole variable domain, filled in from reference TRBV2 and TRBJ2-7, reads EPEVTQTPSHQVTQMGQEVILRCVPISNHLYFYWYRQILGQKVEFLVSFYNNEISEKSEIFDDQFSVERPDGSNFTLKIRSTKLEDSAMYFCASRGRLLLYEQYFGPGTRLTVT.

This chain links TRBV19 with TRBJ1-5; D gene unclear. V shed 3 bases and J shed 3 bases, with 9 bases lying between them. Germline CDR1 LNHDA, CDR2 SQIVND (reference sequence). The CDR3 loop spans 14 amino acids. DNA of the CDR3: TGTGCCAGTAGTATGGCGGGGATCAATCAGCCCCAGCATTTT. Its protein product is CASSMAGINQPQHF.

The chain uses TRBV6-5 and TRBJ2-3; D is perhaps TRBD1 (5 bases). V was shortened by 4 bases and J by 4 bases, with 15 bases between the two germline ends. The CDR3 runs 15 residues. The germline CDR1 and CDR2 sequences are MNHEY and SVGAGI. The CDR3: CASSSATVGPDTQYF. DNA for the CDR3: TGTGCCAGCAGTTCCGCGACAGTCGGTCCAGATACGCAGTATTTT.

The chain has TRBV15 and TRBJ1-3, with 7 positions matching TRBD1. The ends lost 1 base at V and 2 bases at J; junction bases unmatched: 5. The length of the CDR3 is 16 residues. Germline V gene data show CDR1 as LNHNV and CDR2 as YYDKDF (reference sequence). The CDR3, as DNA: TGTGCCACCAGCAGAGGAACAGGGGAAGCTGGAAACACCATATATTTT. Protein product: CATSRGTGEAGNTIYF. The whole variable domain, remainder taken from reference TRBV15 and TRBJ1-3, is DAMVIQNPRYQVTQFGKPVTLSCSQTLNHNVMYWYQQKSSQAPKLLFHYYDKDFNNEADTPDNFQSRRPNTSFCFLDIRSPGLGDTAMYLCATSRGTGEAGNTIYFGEGSWLTVV.

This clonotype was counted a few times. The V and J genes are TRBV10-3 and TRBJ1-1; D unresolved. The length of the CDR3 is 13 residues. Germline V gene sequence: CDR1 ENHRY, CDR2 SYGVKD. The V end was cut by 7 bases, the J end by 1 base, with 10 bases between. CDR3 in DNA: TGTGCCATCAAAGAGGGCCAGAACACTGAAGCTTTCTTT. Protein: CAIKEGQNTEAFF.

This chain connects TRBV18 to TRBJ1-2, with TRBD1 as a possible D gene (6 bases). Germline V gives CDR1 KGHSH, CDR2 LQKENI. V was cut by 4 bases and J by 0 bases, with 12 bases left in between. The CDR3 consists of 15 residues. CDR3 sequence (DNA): TGTGCCAGCTCACTTCAACAGGGATCTAACTATGGCTACACCTTC. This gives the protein CASSLQQGSNYGYTF. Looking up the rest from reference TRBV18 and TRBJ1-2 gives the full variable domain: NAGVMQNPRHLVRRRGQEARLRCSPMKGHSHVYWYRQLPEEGLKFMVYLQKENIIDESGMPKERFSAEFPKEGPSILRIQQVVRGDSAAYFCASSLQQGSNYGYTFGSGTRLTVV.

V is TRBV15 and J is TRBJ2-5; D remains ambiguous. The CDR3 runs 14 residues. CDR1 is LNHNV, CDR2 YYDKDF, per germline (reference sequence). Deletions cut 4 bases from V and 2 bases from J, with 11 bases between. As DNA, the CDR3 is TGTGCCACCAGCAAGAGACATACACAAGAGACCCAGTACTTC. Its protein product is CATSKRHTQETQYF.

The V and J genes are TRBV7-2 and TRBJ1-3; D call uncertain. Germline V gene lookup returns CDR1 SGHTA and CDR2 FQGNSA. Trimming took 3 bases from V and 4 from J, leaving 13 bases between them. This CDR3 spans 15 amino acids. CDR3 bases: TGTGCCAGCAGCTTTTACCCACCCAGGGGAAACACCATATATTTT. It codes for CASSFYPPRGNTIYF.

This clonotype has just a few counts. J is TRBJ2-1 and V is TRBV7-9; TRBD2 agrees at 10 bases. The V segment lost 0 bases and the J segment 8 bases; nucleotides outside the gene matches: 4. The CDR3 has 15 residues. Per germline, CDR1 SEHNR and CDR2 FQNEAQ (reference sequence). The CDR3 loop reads CASSLAGLAGDEQFF. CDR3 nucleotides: TGTGCCAGCAGCTTAGCCGGGCTAGCGGGAGATGAGCAGTTCTTC.